A single sample gave rise to the 30 T cell receptor beta chains below, sequenced in a study of cytomegalovirus exposure and HLA in healthy donors. The PCR made use of 60 Vbeta and 13 Jbeta primers. The data were produced by immunoSEQ multiplex PCR, yet TCRdb's version contains in-frame clones alone and is incomplete. The repertoire holds some 130,000 clones, with roughly 85% as singletons. The sample comprised PBMCs. These receptors were taken from a man in his forties in good health and CMV-seropositive.

V and J are TRBV5-1 and TRBJ2-7, with D perhaps TRBD1 (5 bases). Germline loops: CDR1 SGHRS, CDR2 YFSETQ. Trimming took 4 bases from V and 1 from J, leaving 12 bases between them. The CDR3 is made up of 14 amino acids. The DNA of the CDR3 is TGCGCCAGCAGCCTTAGGGGCGGATCCTACGAGCAGTACTTC. Translation gives CASSLRGGSYEQYF.

CDR3 DNA sequence: TGTGCCAGCAGCTTGGAGTGGGCAGGGAATCGGGAGGATACGCAGTATTTT. As protein: CASSLEWAGNREDTQYF. The rearrangement uses TRBV5-8 and TRBJ2-3; D is possibly TRBD2 (6 bases). CDR1 is SGHTS and CDR2 is YDEGEE in the germline V gene. The CDR3 is 17 amino acids. V was shortened by 0 bases and J by 6 bases, with 20 bases between the two germline ends.

The chain combines TRBV5-1 with TRBJ2-7; TRBD1 might be the D (6 bases). V lost 6 bases and J lost 7, with 20 bases in between. Germline V gene data show CDR1 as SGHRS and CDR2 as YFSETQ. The CDR3 has 14 amino acids. CDR3 sequence: CASTSSGTTGEQYF. Written as DNA, the CDR3 is TGCGCCAGCACCAGTTCCGGGACAACAGGGGAGCAGTACTTC.

This clone showed up just a few times. V and J are TRBV28 and TRBJ2-1; 11 nucleotides line up with TRBD1. CDR1 is MDHEN and CDR2 is SYDVKM in the germline V gene. The CDR3 runs 13 residues. V lost 8 bases to trimming and J lost 8 bases; unmatched junction nucleotides: 5. CDR3 bases: TGTGCCAGCCGGGACAGGGGGAGCGATGAGCAGTTCTTC. It yields the protein CASRDRGSDEQFF.

The chain uses TRBV13 and TRBJ2-3; D ambiguous. V was clipped by 4 bases and J by 6 bases, with 17 bases between them. There are 15 residues in the CDR3. The V gene's germline CDR1 is PRHDT and CDR2 FYEKMQ (reference sequence). This chain's CDR3 is CASSSGSPGVDTQYF. The CDR3 coding sequence is TGTGCCAGCAGCTCAGGCTCCCCGGGTGTCGATACGCAGTATTTT.

The rearrangement joins TRBV5-8 to TRBJ1-5; D is unclear. The CDR3 sequence is 15 residues long. Per germline, CDR1 SGHTS and CDR2 YDEGEE. Trimming stripped 1 base from V and 0 bases from J, with 8 bases between. The CDR3 coding sequence is TGTGCCAGCAGCTTGCAACTGAATAGCAATCAGCCCCAGCATTTT. It is translated as CASSLQLNSNQPQHF.

In its sample, this clone was seen a few times. The chain links TRBV28 to TRBJ1-4; D not certain. This CDR3 has 18 amino acids. Germline CDR1 and CDR2: MDHEN and SYDVKM. V gave up 7 bases and J gave up 3 bases, with 24 bases separating them. The CDR3 DNA sequence: TGTGCCAGCACGTCATCAAGAACCCTCACTGCGGCTAATGAAAAACTGTTTTTT. Its translation is CASTSSRTLTAANEKLFF. Filled out from reference TRBV28 and TRBJ1-4, the complete variable domain reads DVKVTQSSRYLVKRTGEKVFLECVQDMDHENMFWYRQDPGLGLRLIYFSYDVKMKEKGDIPEGYSVSREKKERFSLILESASTNQTSMYLCASTSSRTLTAANEKLFFGSGTQLSVL.

The rearrangement links TRBV6-6 to TRBJ2-7, with D uncertain. The CDR3 is made up of 13 amino acids. Per germline, CDR1 MNHNY and CDR2 SVGAGI (reference sequence). V shed 2 bases and J shed 4 bases, with 9 bases lying between them. The CDR3 loop is CASSYTGFYEQYF. In DNA, the CDR3 is TGTGCCAGCAGTTACACCGGGTTTTACGAGCAGTACTTC.

This chain joins TRBV28 and TRBJ1-1; D not certain. The CDR3 is made up of 14 amino acids. In germline, CDR1 is MDHEN, CDR2 SYDVKM. Trimming cost V 7 bases and J 1 base, with 13 bases left between them. In DNA form, the CDR3 reads TGTGCCAGCATCCTAAGTTCGGGGAACACTGAAGCTTTCTTT. This sequence encodes CASILSSGNTEAFF.

The chain links TRBV6-5 to TRBJ2-3, with 7 bases identical to TRBD1. V lost 6 bases and J lost 2; bases outside the gene matches: 2. From germline, CDR1 is MNHEY and CDR2 SVGAGI. This CDR3 has 13 amino acids. The CDR3 loop is CASRGTATDTQYF. The CDR3 coding sequence is TGTGCCAGCAGGGGGACAGCCACAGATACGCAGTATTTT.

This clone was seen more than once but under ten times. This chain connects TRBV28 to TRBJ1-3, with D perhaps TRBD1 (5 bases). Germline values: CDR1 MDHEN, CDR2 SYDVKM. The V end was cut by 7 bases, the J end by 0 bases, with 13 bases between. The CDR3 consists of 15 residues. For the CDR3, the DNA is TGTGCCAGCAAATTACAGGAGAGCTCTGGAAACACCATATATTTT. Encoded protein: CASKLQESSGNTIYF.

The J gene is TRBJ2-1, the V gene TRBV14, with 7 bases aligning to TRBD2. The CDR3 has 14 residues. CDR1 and CDR2 from the germline V gene are SGHDN and FVKESK. Unmatched junction bases numbered 2, after V lost 3 bases and J lost 3 bases. In DNA form, the CDR3 reads TGTGCCAGCAGCCACACGGGAGGCTACAATGAGCAGTTCTTC. Its translation: CASSHTGGYNEQFF. The full variable domain, with the rest looked up from reference TRBV14 and TRBJ2-1, is EAGVTQFPSHSVIEKGQTVTLRCDPISGHDNLYWYRRVMGKEIKFLLHFVKESKQDESGMPNNRFLAERTGGTYSTLKVQPAELEDSGVYFCASSHTGGYNEQFFGPGTRLTVL.

This chain connects TRBV5-1 to TRBJ2-1, with TRBD2 matching over 13 bases. V was clipped by 3 bases and J by 10 bases; unmatched bases: 10. Per germline, CDR1 SGHRS and CDR2 YFSETQ. CDR3 size: 16 residues. The CDR3 DNA reads as TGCGCCAGCAGCTCAAGACTAGCGGGAGGAGCAGGGGAGCAGTTCTTC. Amino acid sequence: CASSSRLAGGAGEQFF.

The chain combines TRBV12-1 with TRBJ2-7; no check of the table's D call, TRBD1, against the DNA was made. TRBV12-1 is designated a pseudogene. The CDR3 consists of 16 residues. For the CDR3, the DNA is TGTGCCAGCAGCTGGAACAGGGTTCACATCTACTACGAGCAGTACTTC. It encodes CASSWNRVHIYYEQYF.

The gene calls are TRBV7-9 and TRBJ1-1; D unresolved. CDR1 is SEHNR, CDR2 FQNEAQ, per germline (reference sequence). Deletions cut 1 base from V and 4 bases from J, with 7 bases between. This CDR3 comprises 13 residues. The CDR3 spells CASSLVRGTEAFF. The CDR3 bases are TGTGCCAGCAGCTTAGTCCGGGGCACTGAAGCTTTCTTT. The full variable domain, its missing parts supplied by reference TRBV7-9 and TRBJ1-1, is DTGVSQNPRHKITKRGQNVTFRCDPISEHNRLYWYRQTLGQGPEFLTYFQNEAQLEKSRLLSDRFSAERPKGSFSTLEIQRTEQGDSAMYLCASSLVRGTEAFFGQGTRLTVV.

This clone was recorded once. The chain combines TRBV6-5 with TRBJ1-2; perhaps TRBD1 as D (5 bases). Deletions cut 0 bases from V and 6 bases from J, with 8 bases between. This CDR3 has 13 amino acids. Looked up from germline, CDR1 is MNHEY and CDR2 is SVGAGI. The CDR3 bases are TGTGCCAGCAGTTACTCGTCAGGGAATGGCTACACCTTC. Protein: CASSYSSGNGYTF.

The CDR3 region has the DNA TGTGCCAGAAGCACCCGGACTAGCGGGACTAGCACAGATACGCAGTATTTT. It encodes CARSTRTSGTSTDTQYF. V gene TRBV5-3 combines with J gene TRBJ2-3, with 12 positions matching TRBD2. TRBV5-3 carries the ORF label, with uncertain function. This CDR3 contains 17 residues. J lost 0 bases, V lost 4 bases, and 6 bases had no gene match.

This clone was seen a handful of times. The chain has TRBV10-2 and TRBJ2-7; D is perhaps TRBD1 (5 bases). Germline V gene lookup returns CDR1 WSHSY and CDR2 SAAADI. This CDR3 has 12 amino acids. Between the trimmed V and J ends, which lost 3 bases and 6 bases, there was a span of 9 bases. The CDR3 nucleotides are TGCGCCAGCAGTGACGCCCAGGGCGAGCAGTACTTC. Translated: CASSDAQGEQYF.

This clone showed up just once. V gene TRBV10-3 combines with J gene TRBJ1-5, with 8 positions matching TRBD1. The CDR3 length is 17 residues. Germline CDR1 is ENHRY and CDR2 is SYGVKD. Trimming cost V 3 bases and J 2 bases; bases outside gene matches: 9. CDR3 DNA: TGTGCCATCAGTGAATACTCAGGGGGCGCGGGCAATCAGCCCCAGCATTTT. Translated: CAISEYSGGAGNQPQHF.

The rearrangement joins TRBV7-9 to TRBJ1-1; 8 bases align to TRBD1. Trimming at V came to 5 bases and at J to 5 bases, leaving 10 bases not matched to a gene. This CDR3 comprises 15 residues. Germline V lookup: CDR1 SEHNR, CDR2 FQNEAQ (reference sequence). The DNA of the CDR3 is TGTGCCAGCAGCCAGCCGACAGGGGCAGCAACTGAAGCTTTCTTT. Translating gives CASSQPTGAATEAFF.

J is TRBJ1-2 and V is TRBV29-1; 10 nucleotides agree with TRBD1. The CDR3 totals 13 residues. Germline loops: CDR1 SQVTM, CDR2 ANQGSEA. With V trimmed by 7 bases and J by 7 bases, 9 bases remained unmatched. The CDR3 is CSAVLGQGGGYTF. CDR3 DNA: TGCAGCGCCGTACTTGGACAGGGGGGTGGCTACACCTTC.

V is TRBV2 and J is TRBJ1-1, with D unresolved. Trimming cost V 5 bases and J 6 bases, with 4 bases left between them. The CDR3 contains 10 residues. Germline CDR1 is SNHLY and CDR2 is FYNNEI. The CDR3 loop is CASSQAEAFF. As DNA, the CDR3 is TGTGCCAGCAGTCAGGCTGAAGCTTTCTTT.

This chain joins TRBV5-6 and TRBJ1-3, with D possibly TRBD1 on 6 matching bases. There are 19 residues in the CDR3. CDR1 and CDR2 (germline): SGHDT, YYEEEE. Trimming removed 6 bases from V and 0 bases from J, with 25 bases in between. CDR3 residues: CASTSNLGGGVGSGNTIYF. CDR3 in DNA: TGTGCCAGCACCTCAAACCTGGGAGGGGGAGTCGGCTCTGGAAACACCATATATTTT. The entire variable domain, with the rest obtained from reference TRBV5-6 and TRBJ1-3, is as follows: DAGVTQSPTHLIKTRGQQVTLRCSPKSGHDTVSWYQQALGQGPQFIFQYYEEEERQRGNFPDRFSGHQFPNYSSELNVNALLLGDSALYLCASTSNLGGGVGSGNTIYFGEGSWLTVV.

CDR3 residues: CASSFGQGYYEQYF. Here the CDR3 DNA reads TGTGCCAGCTCGTTCGGACAGGGTTACTACGAGCAGTACTTC. J is TRBJ2-5 and V is TRBV18, with TRBD1 matching 8 bases. The tail of the sequence fits TRBJ2-7 better, so the J call may be wrong. Germline CDR1 reads KGHSH; CDR2 reads LQKENI. There are 14 residues in the CDR3.

The J gene is TRBJ1-5, the V gene TRBV6-4; maybe TRBD1 (5 bases). Trimming stripped 5 bases from V and 5 bases from J, with 10 bases between. Germline V gives CDR1 MRHNA, CDR2 SNTAGT. The CDR3 has 13 amino acids. DNA for the CDR3: TGTGCCAGCAGTTCCAGGGAGGATCAGCCCCAGCATTTT. It yields the protein CASSSREDQPQHF.

The V and J genes are TRBV6-5 and TRBJ1-5; 7 bases map to TRBD1. Germline CDR1 and CDR2: MNHEY and SVGAGI. V lost 4 bases to trimming and J lost 0 bases; unmatched junction nucleotides: 6. This CDR3 is built from 16 residues. Here the CDR3 reads CASSSRGLYSNQPQHF. For the CDR3, the DNA is TGTGCCAGCAGTTCTAGGGGGCTCTATAGCAATCAGCCCCAGCATTTT.

This chain connects TRBV4-1 to TRBJ2-3, with D possibly being TRBD2 (6 bases). CDR1 and CDR2 (germline): MGHRA, YSYEKL. Trimming stripped 0 bases from V and 3 bases from J, with 16 bases between. The CDR3 is made up of 17 amino acids. The CDR3 protein is CASSQEGTGDLTDTQYF. In DNA, the CDR3 is TGCGCCAGCAGCCAAGAGGGGACGGGAGACCTGACAGATACGCAGTATTTT.

The chain joins TRBV5-4 to TRBJ1-2; 7 bases are shared with TRBD1. This CDR3 comprises 16 residues. Germline CDR1 and CDR2: SGHNT and YYREEE (reference sequence). The V and J ends lost 5 bases and 4 bases, in that order; junction bases with no gene match: 14. Written as DNA, the CDR3 is TGTGCCAGCAGTCAGGACCCGGGACAGACCTTCTATGGCTACACCTTC. Protein sequence: CASSQDPGQTFYGYTF.

The CDR3, as DNA: TGTGCCAGCAGTTTTGCGGGAGAGGCCCGCGGCGAGCAGTACTTC. Translation gives CASSFAGEARGEQYF. The chain employs TRBV27 and TRBJ2-7; 7 positions match TRBD2. Germline V CDR1 and CDR2: MNHEY, SMNVEV (reference sequence). The CDR3 is 15 residues long. Trimming removed 3 bases from V and 6 bases from J; junction bases left unmatched: 11.

The chain recombines TRBV7-6 with TRBJ2-7; 7 bases agree with TRBD2. J gave up 3 bases and V 5 bases, and 7 bases lay outside the gene matches. Germline V gene lookup returns CDR1 SGHVS and CDR2 FNYEAQ. The CDR3 is made up of 14 amino acids. This chain's CDR3 is CASSERDYNYEQYF. As DNA, the CDR3 is TGTGCCAGCAGCGAAAGGGACTACAACTACGAGCAGTACTTC.